Presented here are 28 T cell receptor beta chains from one specimen sequenced in a study of glioma-infiltrating T cells after dendritic cell vaccination. TCRdb keeps only in-frame clones here, not all; method: immunoSEQ multiplex PCR. The sample carries 45,000 to 55,000 clones, around 86% recorded once. The sequences come from blood, collected before dendritic cell vaccination. The receptors here all came from a human donor with glioblastoma.

This sequence joins TRBV5-8 and TRBJ1-2, with D possibly matching TRBD1 (5 bases). This CDR3 region has 16 residues. The germline CDR1 and CDR2 sequences are SGHTS and YDEGEE. V shed 2 bases and J shed 3 bases, with 17 bases lying between them. The CDR3 protein is CASSFRSQGLDYGYTF. The CDR3 nucleotides read TGTGCCAGCAGCTTTAGGTCCCAGGGTCTCGACTATGGCTACACCTTC.

The chain is built from TRBV10-3 and TRBJ1-1, with 10 nucleotides matching TRBD1. The V gene's germline CDR1 is ENHRY and CDR2 SYGVKD. The CDR3 length is 15 residues. The CDR3 is CASRGTGVMNTEAFF. The CDR3 nucleotides are TGTGCTTCACGGGGGACAGGGGTTATGAACACTGAAGCTTTCTTT.

This chain joins TRBV4-1 and TRBJ2-3; tentative D call: TRBD2 (6 bases). Trimming left V 3 bases short and J 1 base short, with 8 bases between. The CDR3 totals 14 residues. The V gene's germline CDR1 is MGHRA and CDR2 YSYEKL. DNA for the CDR3: TGCGCCAGCAGCCACCCTAGCGGCACAGATACGCAGTATTTT. It encodes CASSHPSGTDTQYF.

The genes are TRBV4-2 and TRBJ2-1, with 9 bases that match TRBD2. The germline V gene has CDR1 LGHNA and CDR2 YNFKEQ. The CDR3 totals 16 residues. The J segment lost 10 bases and the V segment lost 4 bases, leaving 14 bases of the junction unmatched. CDR3 bases: TGTGCCAGCAGCCCCGAAGGGGCGGGAGGGCCGGGAGAGCAGTTCTTC. Amino acids: CASSPEGAGGPGEQFF.

The V call is TRBV14, the J call TRBJ1-1; 9 bases are a match to TRBD1. The CDR3 covers 14 residues. Losses at the gene ends were 4 bases for V and 6 bases for J; bases not matched to a gene: 6. From germline, CDR1 is SGHDN and CDR2 FVKESK. CDR3 residues: CASSPTGGFPEAFF. The CDR3 region has the DNA TGTGCCAGCAGCCCGACAGGGGGTTTCCCTGAAGCTTTCTTT.

The chain joins TRBV29-1 to TRBJ2-7, with D maybe TRBD2 (5 bases). This CDR3 comprises 11 residues. Trimming removed 6 bases from V and 2 bases from J, with 8 bases in between. Germline-derived CDR1 and CDR2 are SQVTM and ANQGSEA. CDR3 bases: TGCAGCGTCATCGGGACCTACGAGCAGTACTTC. It is translated as CSVIGTYEQYF.

This clone was seen once. The chain carries TRBV30 and TRBJ1-4, with D possibly matching TRBD1 (6 bases). The CDR3 has 14 residues. Trimming removed 5 bases at V and 7 bases at J, with 17 bases between. Germline CDR1 is GTSNPN and CDR2 is SVGIG (reference sequence). CDR3 coding DNA: TGTGCCTGGTGTGGGCAGGGGCTGGGTGAAAAACTGTTTTTT. It yields the protein CAWCGQGLGEKLFF.

The chain's CDR3 is CASSQDRGRGDNSPLHF. The CDR3 DNA reads TGCGCCAGCAGCCAAGATCGTGGCAGGGGCGATAATTCACCCCTCCACTTT. The rearrangement joins TRBV4-3 to TRBJ1-6; TRBD1 is a possible D gene (6 bases). This CDR3 has 17 residues. Germline CDR1 is LGHNA and CDR2 is YSLEER. V lost 0 bases to trimming and J lost 5 bases, with 14 bases between them.

Note on this clone: The sample holds other DNA sequences that translate to the same CDR3. The genes are TRBV4-1 and TRBJ1-6; D perhaps matches TRBD1 (6 bases). The germline CDR1 and CDR2 sequences are MGHRA and YSYEKL. The CDR3 has 15 residues. V was shortened by 4 bases and J by 7 bases, with 14 bases between the two germline ends. The CDR3 DNA is TGCGCCAGCAGCCCCTTGACAAGGGGGAATTCACCCCTCCACTTT. Its translation: CASSPLTRGNSPLHF.

The chain joins TRBV5-1 to TRBJ2-3; 8 bases line up with TRBD2. CDR3 length equals 15 residues. CDR1 SGHRS and CDR2 YFSETQ come from the germline V gene. The ends lost 2 bases at V and 4 bases at J; junction bases unmatched: 6. This CDR3 is CASSLGTSSPDTQYF. The CDR3 nucleotides read TGCGCCAGCAGCTTAGGGACTAGTTCCCCAGATACGCAGTATTTT.

The count of this clone is one. The rearrangement links TRBV30 to TRBJ1-2; unclear D gene. This CDR3 is built from 13 residues. Trimming removed 0 bases at V and 6 bases at J, with 11 bases between. The germline CDR1 and CDR2 sequences are GTSNPN and SVGIG (reference sequence). The chain's CDR3 is CAWSVGGTDGYTF. CDR3 bases: TGTGCCTGGAGTGTCGGAGGAACTGATGGCTACACCTTC.

The rearrangement joins TRBV9 to TRBJ2-1; TRBD1 matches 8 bases. This CDR3 has 14 residues. V was clipped by 4 bases and J by 7 bases; unmatched bases: 7. The V gene's germline CDR1 is SGDLS and CDR2 YYNGEE. CDR3 nucleotide sequence: TGTGCCAGCAGCTCCAGGGGGCCCGGGAATGAGCAGTTCTTC. This encodes CASSSRGPGNEQFF.

This chain links TRBV6-5 with TRBJ1-2, with D maybe TRBD1 (5 bases). V was trimmed by 2 bases and J by 0 bases, leaving 13 bases between them. Germline V gene lookup returns CDR1 MNHEY and CDR2 SVGAGI. The CDR3 runs to 16 residues. The CDR3 region is CASSYKSTVPNYGYTF. The DNA for the CDR3 is TGTGCCAGCAGTTACAAGTCGACAGTCCCTAACTATGGCTACACCTTC.

The chain carries TRBV7-2 and TRBJ2-1; 7 positions match TRBD2. J was trimmed by 7 bases and V by 1 base; bases with no gene match: 10. Germline-derived CDR1 and CDR2 are SGHTA and FQGNSA. The CDR3 has 16 amino acids. The CDR3 DNA is TGTGCCAGCAGCTTAGTGACGGGAGGCCGATTAAATGAGCAGTTCTTC. This sequence encodes CASSLVTGGRLNEQFF. The full variable domain, in which reference TRBV7-2 and TRBJ2-1 provide the parts outside the CDR3, is GAGVSQSPSNKVTEKGKDVELRCDPISGHTALYWYRQSLGQGLEFLIYFQGNSAPDKSGLPSDRFSAERTGGSVSTLTIQRTQQEDSAVYLCASSLVTGGRLNEQFFGPGTRLTVL.

This clone appeared a single time. The chain has TRBV5-6 and TRBJ2-7, with a possible D match to TRBD1 (5 bases). Looked up from germline, CDR1 is SGHDT and CDR2 is YYEEEE. The CDR3 consists of 12 residues. With 4 bases removed from V and 4 bases from J, the gap between germline ends came to 9 bases. This CDR3 is CASSVGPYEQYF. The CDR3 DNA is TGTGCCAGCAGCGTGGGGCCTTACGAGCAGTACTTC.

This sequence joins TRBV9 and TRBJ1-3; 8 bases fit TRBD1. The CDR3 loop spans 19 amino acids. Germline lookup yields CDR1 SGDLS and CDR2 YYNGEE. The ends lost 4 bases at V and 4 bases at J; junction bases unmatched: 19. In nucleotides, the CDR3 is TGTGCCAGCAGCCCACGTCCCGGGACAGGTCGGAAGGTGGGAAACACCATATATTTT. Translating it yields CASSPRPGTGRKVGNTIYF.

The chain carries TRBV30 and TRBJ2-3; 8 positions agree with TRBD1. Germline V lookup: CDR1 GTSNPN, CDR2 SVGIG (reference sequence). Trimming took 3 bases from V and 3 from J; bases not matched to a gene: 2. The CDR3 loop spans 13 amino acids. In DNA, the CDR3 is TGTGCCTGGAGCGGACAGGGTACAGATACGCAGTATTTT. It translates to CAWSGQGTDTQYF.

The J gene is TRBJ1-5, the V gene TRBV5-5; D gene ambiguous. This CDR3 is built from 14 residues. The ends were cut back, 4 bases at V and 4 bases at J, with 12 bases in the middle. Germline-derived CDR1 and CDR2 are SGHKS and YYEKEE (reference sequence). This CDR3 is CASSLAGGNQPQHF. As DNA, the CDR3 is TGTGCCAGCAGCCTCGCAGGAGGAAATCAGCCCCAGCATTTT.

The chain joins TRBV5-1 to TRBJ2-2; 7 bases match TRBD2. The CDR3 has 14 residues. Trimming at V came to 6 bases and at J to 3 bases, leaving 5 bases not matched to a gene. Germline V gene sequence: CDR1 SGHRS, CDR2 YFSETQ. The DNA of the CDR3 is TGCGCCAGCACCCCCGGGGGGTACACCGGGGAGCTGTTTTTT. This encodes CASTPGGYTGELFF.

The chain is built from TRBV19 and TRBJ1-1, with D maybe TRBD1 (6 bases). CDR3 size: 17 residues. Germline V lookup: CDR1 LNHDA, CDR2 SQIVND (reference sequence). Trimming removed 0 bases at V and 1 base at J, with 15 bases between. CDR3 sequence: CASSIDLQGRRNTEAFF. The DNA of the CDR3 is TGTGCCAGTAGTATAGATTTACAGGGTCGGAGGAACACTGAAGCTTTCTTT.

The sample holds one count of this clone. The V and J genes are TRBV5-6 and TRBJ2-5; D call uncertain. Trimming left V 4 bases short and J 7 bases short, with 8 bases between. The CDR3 covers 11 residues. Germline loops: CDR1 SGHDT, CDR2 YYEEEE. CDR3 residues: CASSLGVTQYF. The CDR3, as DNA: TGTGCCAGCAGCCTGGGCGTGACCCAGTACTTC.

This chain joins TRBV19 and TRBJ1-4; TRBD1 aligns across 9 bases. The CDR3 loop spans 15 amino acids. With V trimmed by 4 bases and J by 3 bases, 3 bases remained unmatched. CDR1 is LNHDA and CDR2 is SQIVND in the germline V gene (reference sequence). This CDR3 reads CASSNRGLPNEKLFF. The CDR3 DNA reads TGTGCCAGTAGTAACAGGGGGCTCCCTAATGAAAAACTGTTTTTT.

J is TRBJ2-3 and V is TRBV4-3, with D possibly matching TRBD1 (6 bases). The V gene's germline CDR1 is LGHNA and CDR2 YSLEER. V was clipped by 2 bases and J by 4 bases, with 16 bases between them. The CDR3 totals 16 residues. The CDR3 loop reads CASSQWAGEVADTQYF. The CDR3 coding sequence is TGCGCCAGCAGCCAATGGGCAGGGGAAGTAGCAGATACGCAGTATTTT.

The chain links TRBV5-4 to TRBJ2-1; 11 bases match TRBD2. The junction had 7 bases not matched to a gene; V was cut back by 5 bases and J by 0 bases. Looked up from germline, CDR1 is SGHNT and CDR2 is YYREEE (reference sequence). This CDR3 spans 17 amino acids. CDR3 sequence (DNA): TGTGCCAGCAGTCAGAGACTAGCGGGGAGCTCCTACAATGAGCAGTTCTTC. Translation: CASSQRLAGSSYNEQFF.

This clone was seen more than once but under ten times. The V call is TRBV9, the J call TRBJ1-5; a weak D match, TRBD1 (5 bases). The V end lost 3 bases, the J end lost 1 base, and 14 bases lay between the germline ends. Looked up from germline, CDR1 is SGDLS and CDR2 is YYNGEE. This CDR3 has 16 amino acids. The CDR3 bases are TGTGCCAGCAGCGCAATCAGCAGGGTCAGCAATCAGCCCCAGCATTTT. Its protein is CASSAISRVSNQPQHF.

This chain joins TRBV30 and TRBJ2-1, with TRBD2 matching 9 bases. Germline CDR1 GTSNPN, CDR2 SVGIG (reference sequence). The trim removed 3 bases at V and 6 bases at J, leaving 9 bases unmatched. The CDR3 is made up of 15 amino acids. In DNA form, the CDR3 reads TGTGCCTGGAGCCCTATCAGCGGGAGGTTCAATGAGCAGTTCTTC. Translated, it gives CAWSPISGRFNEQFF.

This chain links TRBV9 with TRBJ2-3; 11 bases align to TRBD2. This CDR3 spans 17 amino acids. Germline V gives CDR1 SGDLS, CDR2 YYNGEE. V lost 2 bases and J lost 0; bases outside the gene matches: 5. CDR3 loop: CASSVHGLAGSTDTQYF. The CDR3 nucleotides are TGTGCCAGCAGCGTCCATGGACTAGCGGGTAGCACAGATACGCAGTATTTT.

CDR3 loop: CASSAASENEQFF. In DNA form, the CDR3 reads TGTGCCAGCAGCGCAGCTAGCGAGAATGAGCAGTTCTTC. The chain links TRBV11-2 to TRBJ2-1; D might be TRBD2 (6 bases). The V gene's germline CDR1 is SGHAT and CDR2 FQNNGV. V was trimmed by 5 bases and J by 7 bases, leaving 12 bases between them. The CDR3 is made up of 13 amino acids.